Listed here is a single T cell receptor (beta chain). Its cognate antigen has yet to be identified. Base quality data are lacking; no much larger clone is found one base away. Taken from cysteine to phenylalanine, the CDR3 has 19 residues. Solely the CDR3 DNA is kept, with 57 bases framed from the first base. The germline V gene (reference sequence) supplies CDR1 SEHNR and CDR2 FQNEAQ. The junction shows trimming of 5 bases on V and 3 bases on J, and the gene matches do not reach 15 bases of it. The data belong to a study of blood T cell repertoires in COVID-19 (dated by TCRdb to 2020 to 2021). Describing the broader study: Samples covering the acute and convalescent phases of COVID-19 were provided by collaborators in the United States, Italy and Spain. The prospective study material was composed of cDNA or gDNA derived from T cells, B-cell-depleted T cells, or PBMCs. Deeply sampled blood TCRbeta repertoires from subjects exposed to, actively infected with, or recovered from COVID-19 were included in the dataset. The repertoires were released in a freely available public database meant as a resource for research on the immune response to SARS-CoV-2. Samples came from the ongoing ImmuneRACE study (first 160 participants) plus 1,254 subjects from 6 global collaborators. A de-identified subject ID, COVID-19 status, age in years and sex were almost always included in the sample metadata. Where available, HLA class I and class II types were obtained from metadata supplied by the sample provider rather than from assay-based typing.

TCRbeta CDR3 regions were amplified from genomic DNA by means of the immunoSEQ Assay, a bias-controlled multiplex PCR. Concerning the study's data processing: Within the assay, amplification of reference gene primers was used to estimate how many nucleated cells each sample contained. To quantify the absolute abundance of each unique TCRbeta CDR3 rearrangement, sequence reads were collapsed and filtered. For each sample, productive Simpson clonality was calculated as the square root of Simpson's diversity index over productive rearrangements. The table was pulled from immuneACCESS by TCRdb, which kept in-frame rearrangements only. Such tables lose some clones; where checked, under half of the loss comes from unresolved V genes, and the rest has no known cause. V, J and clone size are taken as reported in that table, and D and trimming were inferred from the DNA itself. The sample table records about 350,000 clones; 88% of these occur just once. The top ten hold over 1% of the sample.

Participants in the prospective study were enrolled through a virtual design, were aged roughly 18 to 90 years, and lived in approximately 24 United States geographic areas. In the prospective study, cohorts were assigned on the basis of participant-reported clinical history obtained from a screening survey and a study questionnaire. Exposed participants were defined as having been in contact with someone with a PCR-confirmed or clinician-diagnosed COVID-19 case within 2 weeks of study entry. In the prospective study, mobile phlebotomists collected whole blood, serum and a nasopharyngeal or oropharyngeal swab from each participant. Participants in the prospective study had the option to provide additional blood draws and questionnaires over an approximately two-month period. Before DNA extraction, blood samples from the prospective study were shipped at room temperature or frozen. The full study reports these points: The amount of clinical and demographic metadata varied by source and participant and was provided uncurated.

The sequencing input was PBMCs or T cells enriched from blood (not recorded which). The sequence derives from a woman in her twenties or thirties who had been exposed to COVID-19. Here the chain combines TRBV7-9 and TRBJ2-7, and TRBD2 aligns with 14 junction nucleotides. The CDR3 has the sequence CASSPRPGTSGGFLYEQYF. Here is the DNA: TGTGCCAGCAGCCCCCGCCCCGGGACTAGCGGGGGATTCCTCTACGAGCAGTACTTC.